One T cell receptor (beta chain) is described in this entry. Its antigen is still unknown. Regarding time point: week 47, end of study. Each dose of the vaccine consisted of 300 ug of mutant IDH1 20-mer peptide, with topical imiquimod. These data come from a study of a mutant IDH1 vaccine in newly diagnosed glioma. Study-wide results and limits: Any relationship between pseudoprogression and changes in top peripheral T cell clonotypes seemed absent.

TCRdb keeps only in-frame clones here, not all; method: immunoSEQ multiplex PCR. Found here are tens of thousands of clones, 80% to 90% of them singletons; the top ten hold roughly 5.2%. The sequences come from PBMCs, collected from a glioma patient whose treatment included an IDH1 peptide vaccine. The receptor's source is a man aged 35-49 years with glioma.

Here the CDR3 DNA reads TGTGCCAGCAGCTCCCCGGGGGACAGGGGGACAGATACGCAGTATTTT. Residues: CASSSPGDRGTDTQYF. The chain carries TRBV7-9 and TRBJ2-3; 11 bases match TRBD1. The V and J ends lost 4 bases and 3 bases, in that order; junction bases with no gene match: 6. CDR3 size: 16 residues. CDR1 and CDR2 (germline): SEHNR, FQNEAQ (reference sequence).